These 10 T cell receptor beta chains originate from one sample sequenced in a study of identifying expanded T cells in peripheral blood. Libraries were prepared by immunoSEQ multiplex PCR; TCRdb keeps only in-frame clonotypes and omits some of them. Here the sample spans fewer than 85,000 clones, 89% being singletons. Sequencing was done on a sample of blood. The receptors were gathered from a person aged 18 to 70 in good health.

The genes are TRBV19 and TRBJ2-7, with 11 bases fitting TRBD2. There are 14 residues in the CDR3. Germline trimming cut 4 bases from V and 5 bases from J; bases unmatched to any gene: 4. Germline V gives CDR1 LNHDA, CDR2 SQIVND (reference sequence). The CDR3 loop reads CASSTLAGDHEQYF. The DNA of the CDR3 is TGTGCCAGTAGTACACTAGCGGGAGACCACGAGCAGTACTTC.

This clone appeared a few times. CDR3 in amino acids: CSVGADNEQFF. The CDR3 region has the DNA TGCAGCGTTGGAGCGGACAATGAGCAGTTCTTC. This chain joins TRBV29-1 and TRBJ2-1; TRBD2 might be the D (5 bases). CDR3 length equals 11 residues. V was cut by 4 bases and J by 5 bases, with 6 bases left in between. Per germline, CDR1 SQVTM and CDR2 ANQGSEA.

This clone is a singleton in its sample. The chain combines TRBV6-5 with TRBJ2-2; weak D call: TRBD1 (5 bases). Germline values: CDR1 MNHEY, CDR2 SVGAGI. Trimming shortened V by 0 bases and J by 4 bases, and 9 bases separated the two germline ends. CDR3 length: 15 residues. In nucleotides, the CDR3 is TGTGCCAGCAGTTACTCGAGACAGTTCACCGGGGAGCTGTTTTTT. Protein sequence: CASSYSRQFTGELFF.

The chain employs TRBV15 and TRBJ2-7; TRBD2 agrees at 9 bases. Germline V gives CDR1 LNHNV, CDR2 YYDKDF (reference sequence). V lost 6 bases, J lost 3 bases, and 9 bases stayed unmatched. The CDR3 has 15 residues. As DNA, the CDR3 is TGTGCCACCAGGGCGGAAGCGGGAGGAGGCTACGAGCAGTACTTC. Amino acid sequence: CATRAEAGGGYEQYF.

The rearrangement joins TRBV6-1 to TRBJ2-1, with 9 bases aligning to TRBD1. This CDR3 has 13 amino acids. J was trimmed by 8 bases and V by 5 bases; bases with no gene match: 4. From germline, CDR1 is MNHNS and CDR2 SASEGT. This CDR3 reads CASSYGQGYEQFF. CDR3 DNA sequence: TGTGCCAGCAGTTATGGACAGGGGTATGAGCAGTTCTTC.

The genes are TRBV9 and TRBJ1-2; possible D gene TRBD1, 6 bases. The CDR3 loop spans 13 amino acids. The V end lost 4 bases, the J end lost 7 bases, and 14 bases lay between the germline ends. Germline CDR1 is SGDLS and CDR2 is YYNGEE. The CDR3 DNA reads TGTGCCAGCAGCAGGGGGGACCGTTCTGGCTACACCTTC. It specifies CASSRGDRSGYTF. Complete variable domain (other parts from reference TRBV9 and TRBJ1-2): DSGVTQTPKHLITATGQRVTLRCSPRSGDLSVYWYQQSLDQGLQFLIQYYNGEERAKGNILERFSAQQFPDLHSELNLSSLELGDSALYFCASSRGDRSGYTFGSGTRLTVV.

This sequence joins TRBV7-3 and TRBJ1-2; D unresolved. The CDR3 length is 13 residues. Germline V gene lookup returns CDR1 SGHTA and CDR2 FQGTGA. V gave up 5 bases and J gave up 1 base, with 8 bases separating them. The CDR3 protein is CASSVRNNYGYTF. CDR3 DNA sequence: TGTGCCAGCAGCGTACGGAATAACTATGGCTACACCTTC.

V is TRBV6-4 and J is TRBJ2-5; D is ambiguous. This CDR3 is built from 12 residues. V lost 3 bases and J lost 5, with 7 bases in between. In germline, CDR1 is MRHNA, CDR2 SNTAGT. The CDR3 spells CASSEGWETQYF. DNA for the CDR3: TGTGCCAGCAGTGAAGGTTGGGAGACCCAGTACTTC.

The V gene is TRBV23-1, the J gene TRBJ1-1; 9 bases map to TRBD1. TRBV23-1 is an ORF, with its function uncertain. This CDR3 spans 15 amino acids. V lost 1 base to trimming and J lost 4 bases; unmatched junction nucleotides: 4. The CDR3 is CASSQWTGESTEAFF. CDR3 bases: TGCGCCAGCAGTCAATGGACAGGGGAGAGCACTGAAGCTTTCTTT.

This chain joins TRBV28 and TRBJ2-7; D is perhaps TRBD1 (6 bases). CDR1 is MDHEN and CDR2 is SYDVKM in the germline V gene. Between the trimmed V and J ends, which lost 3 bases and 2 bases, there was a span of 17 bases. The CDR3 is made up of 16 amino acids. In DNA, the CDR3 is TGTGCCAGCAGTTTCTCCTACGGACAGTTCACCTACGAGCAGTACTTC. Its protein product is CASSFSYGQFTYEQYF.